What follows describes a single TCR beta chain. No antigen is known for it. This CDR3 has 14 residues. The germline V and J ends were trimmed by 1 base and 1 base, with 3 bases remaining between them. Germline CDR1 SGHRS, CDR2 YFSETQ. The data stem from a study of T cells in localized non-small cell lung cancer. Data came from immunoSEQ multiplex PCR; TCRdb stores just in-frame clones and leaves some out. Here the sample spans around 19,000 clones, about 87% being singletons. General study results and limits: Greater T cell density in blood accompanied longer overall survival. There were a median around 60 of the top 100 tumor clones appearing in adjacent lung. Among the tissues sampled, uninvolved adjacent lung had the highest T cell clonality, above tumor. Only one tumor region was sequenced, so heterogeneity remains possible.

This specimen was PBMCs, taken before any cancer treatment. This TCR derives from a man between 40 and 69 years old with stage II squamous cell lung carcinoma. The chain has TRBV5-1 and TRBJ2-6; D not certain. For the CDR3, the DNA is TGCGCCAGCAGCTTGTCATCTGGGGCCAACGTCCTGACTTTC. Protein sequence: CASSLSSGANVLTF.